This T cell receptor (beta chain) was sequenced for a study of blood T cell repertoires in COVID-19. About the research overall: PBMCs, B-cell-depleted T cells, or T cells provided the cDNA or gDNA that made up the material.

Germline CDR1 reads MNHNS; CDR2 reads SASEGT. The CDR3 sequence is 16 residues long. J gave up 3 bases and V 4 bases, and 9 bases lay outside the gene matches. Allocation to cohorts depended on clinical history reported by the participants. Some clones are missing from TCRdb's copy, which holds only in-frame ones; the method was immunoSEQ multiplex PCR. The table shows roughly 250,000 clones, with approximately 91% occurring only once. The clonotype originates from a woman in her thirties or forties with acute COVID-19. The chain links TRBV6-1 to TRBJ1-1; 9 bases match TRBD1. Sequenced: PBMCs or T cells enriched from blood (not recorded which). In DNA form, the CDR3 reads TGTGCCAGCAGTGGGGACAGGGTGTTCTGGCACACTGAAGCTTTCTTT. Protein product: CASSGDRVFWHTEAFF.